This TCR beta chain was recovered during a study of blood T cell repertoires in COVID-19. Overall study context: The United States, Italy and Spain provided the acute and convalescent COVID-19 samples.

This clone was seen just once. Two negative PCRs, clearance, or symptom resolution characterized the recovered Cohort 3 donors. Only in-frame clones appear in the TCRdb table, and some are missing; sequencing was by immunoSEQ multiplex PCR. The sample shows 350,000 to 550,000 clones, 80% to 90% of them seen only once. The CDR3 has 16 residues. CDR1 is SGHTA, CDR2 FQGNSA, per germline. V lost 5 bases to trimming and J lost 4 bases, with 20 bases between them. Sequenced sample: PBMCs or T cells enriched from blood (not recorded which). The source of this sequence is a man aged 30 to 45 who had recovered from COVID-19. The chain combines TRBV7-2 with TRBJ2-5; tentative D call: TRBD2 (6 bases). In nucleotides, the CDR3 is TGTGCCAGCAGCGTACCGACGGGACTTCCTTTAGAGACCCAGTACTTC. This codes for CASSVPTGLPLETQYF.